The 11 T cell receptor beta chains given below trace back to one sample, sequenced in a study of CD8 T cells in Susac syndrome. Random hexamers were used to reverse transcribe roughly 0.5 to 1 ug of RNA. MiXCR was run by TCRdb on the immunoSEQ multiplex PCR reads, yielding one entry per CDR3 protein. This table holds about 190,000 distinct CDR3 sequences, approximately 94% found once. Material: CD4+ T cells from PBMCs. Receptors originate from a human donor with Susac syndrome.

The chain links TRBV29-1 to TRBJ2-6; D remains unclear. Germline V gene lookup returns CDR1 SQVTM and CDR2 ANQGSEA. The CDR3 has 14 residues. Trimming stripped 8 bases from V and 0 bases from J, with 11 bases between. The CDR3 spells CSSIRPSGANVLTF. In DNA form, the CDR3 reads TGCAGCTCCATACGGCCCTCTGGGGCCAACGTCCTGACTTTC.

The V and J genes are TRBV29-1 and TRBJ1-1, with no clear D. The V end lost 6 bases, the J end lost 0 bases, and 8 bases lay between the germline ends. Germline V CDR1 and CDR2: SQVTM, ANQGSEA. The length of the CDR3 is 12 residues. CDR3 DNA: TGCAGCGTGGGATATTTGAACACTGAAGCTTTCTTT. This gives the protein CSVGYLNTEAFF.

The rearrangement uses TRBV20-1 and TRBJ1-6, with 10 bases lining up with TRBD1. Germline lookup yields CDR1 DFQATT and CDR2 SNEGSKA (reference sequence). The J segment lost 8 bases and the V segment lost 6 bases, leaving 10 bases of the junction unmatched. The length of the CDR3 is 15 residues. The CDR3 nucleotides read TGCAGTGCATCAGGGTTAGGGACAGGGGATTCACCCCTCCACTTT. It is translated as CSASGLGTGDSPLHF.

The chain employs TRBV20-1 and TRBJ2-3, with TRBD1 matching 9 bases. V trimming: 3 bases; J trimming: 2 bases; junction bases outside the gene matches: 21. This CDR3 contains 20 residues. Germline values: CDR1 DFQATT, CDR2 SNEGSKA (reference sequence). The CDR3 loop reads CSARSPGTGIPYAPTDTQYF. The CDR3, as DNA: TGCAGTGCTAGGTCCCCGGGGACAGGGATACCCTATGCCCCCACAGATACGCAGTATTTT.

The chain recombines TRBV20-1 with TRBJ2-1; 8 nucleotides align to TRBD2. Looked up from germline, CDR1 is DFQATT and CDR2 is SNEGSKA (reference sequence). After removal of 5 bases from V and 2 bases from J, the junction contained 2 bases not matched to a gene. The CDR3 consists of 13 residues. The CDR3 nucleotides read TGCAGTGCTGGGCGGGGGGCCTACAATGAGCAGTTCTTC. It encodes CSAGRGAYNEQFF.

This clonotype was detected only once. CDR3 in DNA: TGTGCCAGCAGCTTAGGCGGGGAGCCCTACAATGAGCAGTTCTTC. Amino acid sequence: CASSLGGEPYNEQFF. V is TRBV7-2 and J is TRBJ2-1, with D possibly TRBD2 on 6 matching bases. The germline CDR1 and CDR2 sequences are SGHTA and FQGNSA. V was clipped by 1 base and J by 2 bases, with 9 bases between them. The CDR3 consists of 15 residues. The full variable domain, its missing parts supplied by reference TRBV7-2 and TRBJ2-1, is GAGVSQSPSNKVTEKGKDVELRCDPISGHTALYWYRQSLGQGLEFLIYFQGNSAPDKSGLPSDRFSAERTGGSVSTLTIQRTQQEDSAVYLCASSLGGEPYNEQFFGPGTRLTVL.

The CDR3 here is CASSPLAGGRQETQYF. DNA for the CDR3: TGTGCCAGCTCACCATTGGCGGGGGGACGCCAAGAGACCCAGTACTTC. The chain links TRBV18 to TRBJ2-5, with 8 bases that match TRBD2. Trimming removed 2 bases from V and 1 base from J; junction bases left unmatched: 6. Germline-derived CDR1 and CDR2 are KGHSH and LQKENI. The CDR3 loop spans 16 amino acids.

The V gene is TRBV29-1, the J gene TRBJ2-6, with D unclear. CDR3 length equals 13 residues. Trimming cost V 3 bases and J 2 bases, with 5 bases left between them. Germline V gene data show CDR1 as SQVTM and CDR2 as ANQGSEA. CDR3 bases: TGCAGCGTTGATTCAGCTGGGGCCAACGTCCTGACTTTC. As protein: CSVDSAGANVLTF. The full variable domain, with the rest looked up from reference TRBV29-1 and TRBJ2-6, is SAVISQKPSRDICQRGTSLTIQCQVDSQVTMMFWYRQQPGQSLTLIATANQGSEATYESGFVIDKFPISRPNLTFSTLTVSNMSPEDSSIYLCSVDSAGANVLTFGAGSRLTVL.

This clonotype has just one count. The chain is built from TRBV19 and TRBJ2-1; 8 bases are a match to TRBD2. The germline gives CDR1 LNHDA, CDR2 SQIVND (reference sequence). The CDR3 has 15 amino acids. Trimming took 11 bases from V and 8 from J; bases not matched to a gene: 17. The CDR3 reads CASTPGLAGSHEQFF. CDR3 DNA: TGTGCCTCCACTCCCGGACTAGCAGGGTCCCATGAGCAGTTCTTC.

This chain uses TRBV7-3 with TRBJ2-3; D gene ambiguous. The CDR3 contains 14 residues. V lost 6 bases and J 4 bases, leaving 14 bases between the germline ends. The germline gives CDR1 SGHTA, CDR2 FQGTGA. The CDR3 nucleotides read TGTGCCAGCAGTCGACCGGGCTATTCAGATACGCAGTATTTT. Translated, it gives CASSRPGYSDTQYF.

This chain connects TRBV3-1 to TRBJ1-1, with D maybe TRBD1 (5 bases). The CDR3 has 14 residues. In germline, CDR1 is LGHDT, CDR2 YNNKEL (reference sequence). With 0 bases removed from V and 6 bases from J, the gap between germline ends came to 11 bases. CDR3 amino acids: CASSQDRGAPEAFF. The CDR3 nucleotides are TGTGCCAGCAGCCAAGATCGAGGGGCTCCTGAAGCTTTCTTT.